These T cell receptor beta chains were read from a single sample in a study of shared clonotypes between healthy human individuals. Produced via immunoSEQ multiplex PCR; TCRdb's table is partial and in-frame only. Of around 95,000 clones in the sample, 67% were seen once. Sequenced sample: memory CD8+ T cells sorted from blood. The receptors were sampled from a man aged 25 to 40 in good health. CDR3s include the opening cysteine and the closing phenylalanine or tryptophan. A D gene is named only where the DNA matches it firmly. Only part of the rows carry a size: once, few, many, or a class if the clone is expanded.

clone_size | d_call | j_call | v_call | cdr3_nt | cdr3_aa
many | - | TRBJ1-5 | TRBV7-8 | TGTGCCAGCTCAGGGACACCAGGCAATCAGCCCCAGCATTTT | CASSGTPGNQPQHF
- | - | TRBJ1-2 | TRBV29-1 | TGCAGCGCCTTACAGGGCAGGATCGATGGCTACACCTTC | CSALQGRIDGYTF
- | - | TRBJ2-7 | TRBV10-1 | TGCGCCAGCAGTGAGGACCCAGGTTACGAGCAGTACTTC | CASSEDPGYEQYF
- | - | TRBJ2-1 | TRBV5-5 | TGTGCCAGCAGCTTTGTACATCTCAATGAGCAGTTCTTC | CASSFVHLNEQFF
- | TRBD1 | TRBJ1-1 | TRBV7-9 | TGTGCCAGCAGCCAAAACCCGGGACAGCTTAACCCTGAAGCTTTCTTT | CASSQNPGQLNPEAFF
- | - | TRBJ2-2 | TRBV7-9 | TGTGCCAGCAGGCCCGGAGGGGACACCGGGGAGCTGTTTTTT | CASRPGGDTGELFF
- | - | TRBJ1-1 | TRBV27 | TGTGCCAGCAGCGACGGGGAGTTTAGTGAAGCTTTCTTT | CASSDGEFSEAFF
- | - | TRBJ2-1 | TRBV5-4 | TGTGCCAGCAGCTCGCTTAATGAGCAGTTCTTC | CASSSLNEQFF
- | TRBD1 | TRBJ1-5 | TRBV18 | TGTGCCAGCTCCCGGGACAGTAGCAATCAGCCCCAGCATTTT | CASSRDSSNQPQHF
many | TRBD1 | TRBJ2-7 | TRBV5-1 | TGCGCCAGCAGCGCGTCCGGGACAGGACTATACGAGCAGTACTTC | CASSASGTGLYEQYF
- | - | TRBJ2-5 | TRBV5-1 | TGCGCCAGCAGCGAACCGGGTGGGGGAGAGACCCAGTACTTC | CASSEPGGGETQYF
- | - | TRBJ2-7 | TRBV27 | TGTGCCAGCAGTTTATTGGCGGTCTCCTACGAGCAGTACTTC | CASSLLAVSYEQYF
- | - | TRBJ1-5 | TRBV29-1 | TGCAGCGTCAGATCGCCGGGGGGCCCCCAGCATTTT | CSVRSPGGPQHF
- | - | TRBJ2-6 | TRBV2 | TGTGCCAGCAGTGTAACGGGGTCTGGGGCCAACGTCCTGACTTTC | CASSVTGSGANVLTF
once | - | TRBJ2-7 | TRBV9 | TGTGCCAGCAGCCCAGGGTCCTCCTACGAGCAGTACTTC | CASSPGSSYEQYF
- | - | TRBJ1-2 | TRBV27 | TGTGCCAGCCGACCCCCCACCGGCGCTAACTATGGCTACACCTTC | CASRPPTGANYGYTF
- | TRBD1 | TRBJ1-1 | TRBV29-1 | TGCAGCGTTAAGAGGACAGGTGAAGCTTTCTTT | CSVKRTGEAFF
- | - | TRBJ2-5 | TRBV5-1 | TGCGCCAGCAGCAATAACAGGGCCTGGGAGACCCAGTACTTC | CASSNNRAWETQYF
- | - | TRBJ2-1 | TRBV11-2 | TGTGCCAGCAGCCTCGACGGACGGATCAATGAGCAGTTCTTC | CASSLDGRINEQFF
many | - | TRBJ2-1 | TRBV18 | TGTGCCAGCTCACCAGGAGGGGCCATGCGGCAGTTCTTC | CASSPGGAMRQFF
few | - | TRBJ1-3 | TRBV5-5 | TGTGCCAGCAGCTTGAAGGGACGACCCTATGGAAACACCATATATTTT | CASSLKGRPYGNTIYF
- | - | TRBJ2-1 | TRBV28 | TGTGCCAGCAGTTTACACCCCAATGAGCAGTTCTTC | CASSLHPNEQFF
- | - | TRBJ2-4 | TRBV15 | TGTGCCACCAGCAGCGAGGGGAAAAACATTCAGTACTTC | CATSSEGKNIQYF
- | - | TRBJ1-5 | TRBV7-9 | TGTGCCAGCAGCTTAGGGCCCGACCAGCCCCAGCATTTT | CASSLGPDQPQHF
- | - | TRBJ2-1 | TRBV7-8 | TGTGCCAGCAGCTTACGGTTCGGGGCCACCTCCTACAATGAGCAGTTCTTC | CASSLRFGATSYNEQFF
- | TRBD2 | TRBJ2-3 | TRBV11-2 | TGTGCCAGCGGGATAGCGGGAGGCTTCACAGATACGCAGTATTTT | CASGIAGGFTDTQYF
- | - | TRBJ1-5 | TRBV30 | TGTGCCTGGAGTCGACGCGGAGGGGCAATTAATCAGCCCCAGCATTTT | CAWSRRGGAINQPQHF
few | TRBD1 | TRBJ1-4 | TRBV9 | TGTGCCAGCAGGTCTGGGACAGGTGGGAGTGAAAAACTGTTTTTT | CASRSGTGGSEKLFF
- | - | TRBJ1-5 | TRBV7-2 | TGTGCCAGCAGCTTAGTAGTTTGCATAAGTCTACGGCCCCAGCATTTT | CASSLVVCISLRPQHF
- | TRBD1 | TRBJ1-1 | TRBV29-1 | TGCAGCGTTGATGGCGGGACAGGGGGCGATAAAACCGAAGCTTTCTTT | CSVDGGTGGDKTEAFF
once | TRBD2 | TRBJ2-5 | TRBV5-1 | TGCGCCAGCAGCTCCGCTTCCGGGACTAGCCAGGAGACCCAGTACTTC | CASSSASGTSQETQYF
- | TRBD2 | TRBJ2-5 | TRBV28 | TGTGCCAGCACCTCGGGGGGGGTAGAGACCCAGTACTTC | CASTSGGVETQYF
- | - | TRBJ1-2 | TRBV14 | TGTGCCAGCAGCCAAACTATCGAGTTAGCTAACTATGGCTACACCTTC | CASSQTIELANYGYTF
- | - | TRBJ1-5 | TRBV28 | TGTGCCAGCAGCCCCTCTTTCTCCCAGCATTTT | CASSPSFSQHF
- | - | TRBJ1-4 | TRBV6-1 | TGTGCCAGCAGCGGCAGGGGAAGCACTAATGAAAAACTGTTTTTT | CASSGRGSTNEKLFF
- | - | TRBJ2-7 | TRBV7-8 | TGTGCCAGCAGCTCTAATGTCCCCAGCTCGGGCTCCTACGAGCAGTACTTC | CASSSNVPSSGSYEQYF
- | - | TRBJ2-7 | TRBV15 | TGTGCCACCAGCACCCACACCACCGACAGTACCTACGAGCAGTACTTC | CATSTHTTDSTYEQYF
many | - | TRBJ2-1 | TRBV4-1 | TGCGCCAGCAGCCAAGATCGAGGGGACGGAGGGGACCGATCCTACAATGAGCAGTTCTTC | CASSQDRGDGGDRSYNEQFF
many | TRBD1 | TRBJ2-7 | TRBV28 | TGTGCCAGCGAGGGACAGGGGGTCTACGAGCAGTACTTC | CASEGQGVYEQYF
- | - | TRBJ1-2 | TRBV7-9 | TGTGCCAGCAGCTTACTGTCCACAGACTATGGCTACACCTTC | CASSLLSTDYGYTF
- | TRBD2 | TRBJ2-2 | TRBV15 | TGTGCCACCAGTTTATGGACTAGCGGGACCGGGGAGCTGTTTTTT | CATSLWTSGTGELFF
- | - | TRBJ2-2 | TRBV6-4 | TGTGCCAGCAGTCGAGACGCGAACACCGGGGAGCTGTTTTTT | CASSRDANTGELFF
few | - | TRBJ1-1 | TRBV11-2 | TGTGCCAGCAGCTTAGGGGGGAACACTGAAGCTTTCTTT | CASSLGGNTEAFF
- | - | TRBJ2-2 | TRBV4-1 | TGCGCCAGCAGCCAAGGGGGAGGACCGGAGGAGCTGTTTTTT | CASSQGGGPEELFF
- | - | TRBJ2-7 | TRBV5-1 | TGCGCCAGCAGCTTGGAGGGGGTCGGCGAGCAGTACTTC | CASSLEGVGEQYF
- | TRBD2 | TRBJ2-5 | TRBV6-5 | TGTGCCAGCAGTTACTCGGGGACTAGCGGACAAGAGACCCAGTACTTC | CASSYSGTSGQETQYF
few | TRBD1 | TRBJ1-2 | TRBV27 | TGTGCCAGCAAAAGTGGGACAGGGGGCGCCGTGAGTGGCTACACCTTC | CASKSGTGGAVSGYTF
- | - | TRBJ2-7 | TRBV14 | TGTGCCAGCAGCCAAGCGGGTTACGAGCAGTACTTC | CASSQAGYEQYF
- | - | TRBJ1-1 | TRBV29-1 | TGCAGCGTTGCCGTCATGAACACTGAAGCTTTCTTT | CSVAVMNTEAFF
few | - | TRBJ2-7 | TRBV7-2 | TGTGCCAGCAGCTTACTTCAGAGCTCCTACGAGCAGTACTTC | CASSLLQSSYEQYF
few | TRBD2 | TRBJ2-3 | TRBV28 | TGTGCCAGCAGTCAGCCGCTAGCGGGAGTGGGAGATACGCAGTATTTT | CASSQPLAGVGDTQYF
once | TRBD2 | TRBJ2-7 | TRBV5-4 | TGTGCCAGCAGCGAGGGGACTAGCTTCGAGCAGTACTTC | CASSEGTSFEQYF
- | TRBD2 | TRBJ2-7 | TRBV28 | TGTGCCAGCAGTGTGGGGACTAGCGGGTACGAGCAGTACTTC | CASSVGTSGYEQYF
- | TRBD2 | TRBJ2-1 | TRBV9 | TGTGCCAGCAGCGATCGAACTAGCGGGGTCGCCAATGAGCAGTTCTTC | CASSDRTSGVANEQFF